A selection of T cell receptor beta chains follows, all from one sample in a study of vaccination and CD4 T cells after COVID-19. No antigen is known for these receptors. In TCRdb, the PCR reads were re-called with MiXCR into one record per CDR3 protein. The sample consists of fewer than 9,500 distinct CDR3 sequences, 55% to 65% of them appearing once. Material for sequencing was CD4+ T cells from blood, cultured in vitro. Source of these receptors: a human donor who had recovered from COVID-19. The CDR3 runs from the conserved cysteine through the conserved F or W. A D gene is named only where the DNA matches it firmly. Only part of the rows carry a size: once, few, many, or a class if the clone is expanded.

V gene	J gene	D gene	clone size	CDR3 DNA	CDR3 protein
TRBV10-3	TRBJ2-1	-	-	TGTGCCATCTCGACAGTCGATGAGCAGTTCTTC	CAISTVDEQFF
TRBV20-1	TRBJ2-5	-	-	TGCAGTGCTAGTTATCAGGGGATGGAGACCCAGTACTTC	CSASYQGMETQYF
TRBV20-1	TRBJ2-2	TRBD2	few	TGCAGTGCCCGGACTAGCGGGAGGACTTGGGGGACCGGGGAGCTGTTTTTT	CSARTSGRTWGTGELFF
TRBV5-3	TRBJ1-6	-	once	TGTGCCAGCAGCTTGGGGGACGCAGCCTACGCACCCCTCCACTTT	CASSLGDAAYAPLHF
TRBV6-5	TRBJ2-5	-	-	TGTGCCAGCAGTTACTCGGGACCTCCAGGGGAGACCCAGTACTTC	CASSYSGPPGETQYF
TRBV4-2	TRBJ1-4	-	-	TGTGCCAGCAGCCAGGGCGCCCTGAGAGAAAAACTGTTTTTT	CASSQGALREKLFF
TRBV20-1	TRBJ2-3	-	few	TGCAGTGCTAGACACAACTCGGGAACAGATACGCAGTATTTT	CSARHNSGTDTQYF
TRBV15	TRBJ1-5	-	-	TGTGCCACCAGCAGAGATTCAAGAGGATTGAATCAGCCCCAGCATTTT	CATSRDSRGLNQPQHF
TRBV7-9	TRBJ1-1	-	medium-sized	TGTGCCAGCAGCTCACAGGGGAACACTGAAGCTTTCTTT	CASSSQGNTEAFF
TRBV2	TRBJ1-2	TRBD1	-	TGTGCCAGCCTCGGACAGGTCTATGGCTACACCTTC	CASLGQVYGYTF
TRBV20-1	TRBJ2-7	-	few	TGCAGTGCTAGAGATTCAAGGGGAACCCCCTACGAGCAGTACTTC	CSARDSRGTPYEQYF
TRBV11-3	TRBJ2-1	TRBD1	-	TGTGCCAGCAGCTTAGACGGGACAGGGACTGAGCAGTTCTTC	CASSLDGTGTEQFF
TRBV12-3/TRBV12-4	TRBJ2-5	-	-	TGTGCCAGCAGTTTTTCAGCCCAAGAGACCCAGTACTTC	CASSFSAQETQYF
TRBV11-2	TRBJ2-3	TRBD2	-	TGTGCCAGCAGCCCCCTAGCGGGAGTAGGCACAGATACGCAGTATTTT	CASSPLAGVGTDTQYF
TRBV28	TRBJ1-1	-	few	TGTGCCAGCAGTCTCTGGACGGGGAACACTGAAGCTTTCTTT	CASSLWTGNTEAFF
TRBV30	TRBJ2-4	-	-	TGTGCCTGGAGTGCCGTTGAGTTCCTATACTTC	CAWSAVEFLYF
TRBV5-1	TRBJ2-1	-	-	TGCGCCAGCAGCGCAGGTTCTCTGGGACGGTACAATGAGCAGTTCTTC	CASSAGSLGRYNEQFF
TRBV10-3	TRBJ1-5	-	-	TGTGCCATCAGTGAGTCGACGTCCGGGGTTCAGCCCCAGCATTTT	CAISESTSGVQPQHF
TRBV18	TRBJ2-5	-	-	TGTGCCAGCTCACCAGTGAAGGGACGGGGTCAAGAGACCCAGTACTTC	CASSPVKGRGQETQYF
TRBV6-5	TRBJ2-7	-	-	TGTGCCAGCAGTTACTCGCAGGGAACCTACGAGCAGTACTTC	CASSYSQGTYEQYF
TRBV2	TRBJ2-7	TRBD1	-	TGTGCCAGCAAGCGACAGGGGGGAAGGAACGAGCAGTACTTC	CASKRQGGRNEQYF
TRBV7-9	TRBJ2-1	-	-	TGTGCCAGCAGCTTAGAAATTTACCTTGGTGAGCAGTTCTTC	CASSLEIYLGEQFF
TRBV7-9	TRBJ2-3	TRBD2	large	TGTGCCAGCAGTGGGACTAGCGGGAGAGGCACAGATACGCAGTATTTT	CASSGTSGRGTDTQYF
TRBV6-4	TRBJ2-3	TRBD2	-	TGTGCCAGCAGTGCCCTACCGACTAGCGGGGGTTACACAGATACGCAGTATTTT	CASSALPTSGGYTDTQYF
TRBV7-9	TRBJ2-5	-	few	TGTGCCAGCAGGCTTACGGATGGGGGGACGACCCAGTACTTC	CASRLTDGGTTQYF
TRBV11-3	TRBJ2-5	-	-	TGTGCCAGCAGCTTAGGGGACAACCCCGTAGAGACCCAGTACTTC	CASSLGDNPVETQYF
TRBV7-2	TRBJ2-1	TRBD2	-	TGTGCCAGCAGCTTAGGGGGACTAGCGGTCTACAATGAGCAGTTCTTC	CASSLGGLAVYNEQFF
TRBV7-3	TRBJ2-2	-	-	TGTGCCAGCAGCTTCAGGGGCTTGGACACCGGGGAGCTGTTTTTT	CASSFRGLDTGELFF
TRBV12-3/TRBV12-4	TRBJ1-1	-	-	TGTGCCAGCAGTTTACGGTCAGGGCGCACTGAAGCTTTCTTT	CASSLRSGRTEAFF
TRBV19	TRBJ1-1	TRBD1	-	TGTGCCAGTAGTATCAGGGGGGCCAGAGCATCGGCTGAAGCTTTCTTT	CASSIRGARASAEAFF
TRBV27	TRBJ1-1	TRBD1	-	TGTGCCAGCAGTCTGACGGGACAGGGGGCCACTGAAGCTTTCTTT	CASSLTGQGATEAFF
TRBV19	TRBJ1-2	TRBD1	few	TGTGCCAGTAGTATAGGGTCGGGGACAGGGAGCGGCTACACCTTC	CASSIGSGTGSGYTF
TRBV10-3	TRBJ1-5	-	-	TGTGCCATCAGTGAGTCTCATCAGGCCAGCAATCAGCCCCAACATTTT	CAISESHQASNQPQHF
TRBV10-2	TRBJ1-6	TRBD1	-	TGCGCCAGCATGGGACAGGGGTATTCACCCCTCCACTTT	CASMGQGYSPLHF
TRBV5-1	TRBJ1-2	-	-	TGCGCCAGCAGCTTGGGAGGGCGGCAGGGGAATGGCTACACCTTC	CASSLGGRQGNGYTF
TRBV7-9	TRBJ1-3	-	-	TGTGCCAGCAGCTTAACCGGGGTCGGAAACACCATATATTTT	CASSLTGVGNTIYF
TRBV6-1	TRBJ2-7	-	few	TGTGCCAGCAACCCCTACAGCCACTCCTACGAGCAGTACTTC	CASNPYSHSYEQYF
TRBV4-1	TRBJ2-7	-	-	TGCGCCAGCAGCCAAGATCAGGACGGACGCCTGGGATACGAGCAGTACTTC	CASSQDQDGRLGYEQYF
TRBV2	TRBJ1-6	TRBD1	-	TGTGCCAGCAGGGAGAATGACAGGGGGCGATCACCCCTCCACTTT	CASRENDRGRSPLHF
TRBV19	TRBJ1-2	-	-	TGTGCCAGTAGCCCCTTAAAGGGGTCAACGCCCTATGGCTACACCTTC	CASSPLKGSTPYGYTF
TRBV18	TRBJ2-3	-	-	TGTGCCAGCTCACCATTCGCCGCCGGCGGCACAGATACGCAGTATTTT	CASSPFAAGGTDTQYF
TRBV5-8	TRBJ2-7	TRBD2	-	TGTGCCAGCAGCTTGGGAGGGACTAGCGGGAGACAGTACTTC	CASSLGGTSGRQYF
TRBV7-9	TRBJ2-3	-	-	TGTGCCAGCAGCTTAGACACAGATACGCAGTATTTT	CASSLDTDTQYF
TRBV7-8	TRBJ1-1	TRBD1	large	TGTGCCAGCAGCTTAGCGGACAGGGGATCCACTGAAGCTTTCTTT	CASSLADRGSTEAFF
TRBV7-9	TRBJ1-2	-	once	TGTGCCAGCAGCTTAGCTTTAGCCGAGCACTATGGCTACACCTTC	CASSLALAEHYGYTF
TRBV7-2	TRBJ1-1	-	-	TGTGCCAGCAGGATAAACAGGGTGGGGACCACTGAAGCTTTCTTT	CASRINRVGTTEAFF
TRBV19	TRBJ1-2	-	-	TGTGCCAGTAGCACAGAGTATGGCTACACCTTC	CASSTEYGYTF
TRBV5-1	TRBJ2-7	TRBD2	-	TGCGCCAGCAGCTGGGTAGCGGGACCGAATCACGAGCAGTACTTC	CASSWVAGPNHEQYF
TRBV20-1	TRBJ2-5	-	-	TGCAGTGCTAGTACCCCTGGGTACCAAGAGACCCAGTACTTC	CSASTPGYQETQYF
TRBV28	TRBJ1-1	-	-	TGTGCCAGCAGTTTATCCCCTGCCAGGGGCACTGAAGCTTTCTTT	CASSLSPARGTEAFF
TRBV21-1	TRBJ2-7	-	-	TGTGCCAGCAGCGGAGGGGCCGGGACATTCGAGCAGTACTTC	CASSGGAGTFEQYF
TRBV7-6	TRBJ2-5	-	-	TGTGCCAGCAGCTTAGCACACAAGGGCGTGGAGACCCAGTACTTC	CASSLAHKGVETQYF
TRBV20-1	TRBJ2-7	-	-	TGCAGTGCTGGCCGGGATGCCTACGAGCAGTACTTC	CSAGRDAYEQYF
TRBV20-1	TRBJ1-1	TRBD1	-	TGCAGTGCGCCTACCAGACAGGGTACGGACACTGAAGCTTTCTTT	CSAPTRQGTDTEAFF
TRBV11-2	TRBJ1-5	-	few	TGTGCCAGCGCCCTCAATGCTCAGCAGCCCCAGCATTTT	CASALNAQQPQHF
TRBV27	TRBJ2-4	-	-	TGTGCCAGCAGTTCCCTAGCCAAAAACATTCAGTACTTC	CASSSLAKNIQYF
TRBV7-2	TRBJ1-4	-	-	TGTGCCAGCACCCTACTGGGGAGGGGAGGGGGTGAAAAACTGTTTTTT	CASTLLGRGGGEKLFF
TRBV4-1	TRBJ1-1	-	medium-sized	TGCGCCAGCAGCCAAGATGAGTTAGTTGAAGCTTTCTTT	CASSQDELVEAFF
TRBV2	TRBJ1-2	TRBD1	-	TGTGCCAGCAGGGCAGGGATCGTTGGACAGGGCTTTTGGGGCTACACCTTC	CASRAGIVGQGFWGYTF